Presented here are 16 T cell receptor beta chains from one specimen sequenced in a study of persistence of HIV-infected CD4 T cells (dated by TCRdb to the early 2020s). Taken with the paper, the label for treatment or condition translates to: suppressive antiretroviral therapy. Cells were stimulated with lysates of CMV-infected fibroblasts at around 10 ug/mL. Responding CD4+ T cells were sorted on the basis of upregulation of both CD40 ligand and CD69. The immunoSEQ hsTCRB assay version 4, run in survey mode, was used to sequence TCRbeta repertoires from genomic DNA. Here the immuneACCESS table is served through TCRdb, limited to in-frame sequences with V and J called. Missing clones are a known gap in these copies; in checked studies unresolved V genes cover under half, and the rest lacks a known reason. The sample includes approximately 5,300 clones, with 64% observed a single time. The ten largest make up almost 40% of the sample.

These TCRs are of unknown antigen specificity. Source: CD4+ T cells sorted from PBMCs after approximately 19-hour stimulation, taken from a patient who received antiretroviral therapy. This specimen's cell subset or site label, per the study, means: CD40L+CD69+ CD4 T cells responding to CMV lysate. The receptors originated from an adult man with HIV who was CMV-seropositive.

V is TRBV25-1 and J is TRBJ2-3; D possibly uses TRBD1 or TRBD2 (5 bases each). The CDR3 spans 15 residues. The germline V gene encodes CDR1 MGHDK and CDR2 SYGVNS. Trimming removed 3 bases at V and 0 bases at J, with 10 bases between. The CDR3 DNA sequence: TGTGCCAGCAGTGATGGGGGTCTGAGCACAGATACGCAGTATTTT. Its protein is CASSDGGLSTDTQYF.

CDR3 DNA sequence: TGTGCCAGCAGGCAGGGGGCTGGTCGGACCCAGTACTTC. Residues: CASRQGAGRTQYF. The chain uses TRBV6-5 and TRBJ2-5; the match to TRBD1 covers 8 bases. The junction had 7 bases not matched to a gene; V was cut back by 6 bases and J by 7 bases. Germline CDR1 MNHEY, CDR2 SVGAGI. The CDR3 spans 13 residues.

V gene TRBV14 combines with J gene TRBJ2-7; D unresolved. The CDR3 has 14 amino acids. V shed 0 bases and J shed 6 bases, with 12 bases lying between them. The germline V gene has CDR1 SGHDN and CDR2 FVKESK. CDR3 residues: CASSQETWRGEQYF. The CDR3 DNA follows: TGTGCCAGCAGCCAAGAGACCTGGAGAGGCGAGCAGTACTTC.

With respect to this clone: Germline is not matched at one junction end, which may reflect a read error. The CDR3 spells CASSPDRDSYNEQFF. The CDR3 DNA is TGTGCTAGCAGCCCCGACAGGGACTCCTACAATGAGCAGTTCTTC. The chain carries TRBV7-7 and TRBJ2-1, with 7 positions matching TRBD1. The CDR3 runs 15 residues. Germline V gives CDR1 SSHAT, CDR2 FNYEAQ (reference sequence).

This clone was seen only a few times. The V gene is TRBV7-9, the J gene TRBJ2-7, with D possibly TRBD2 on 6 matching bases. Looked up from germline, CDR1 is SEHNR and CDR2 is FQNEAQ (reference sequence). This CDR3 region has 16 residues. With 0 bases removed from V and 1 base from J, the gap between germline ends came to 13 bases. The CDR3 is CASSLALETSSYEQYF. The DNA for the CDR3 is TGTGCCAGCAGCTTAGCGCTCGAGACTAGTTCCTACGAGCAGTACTTC.

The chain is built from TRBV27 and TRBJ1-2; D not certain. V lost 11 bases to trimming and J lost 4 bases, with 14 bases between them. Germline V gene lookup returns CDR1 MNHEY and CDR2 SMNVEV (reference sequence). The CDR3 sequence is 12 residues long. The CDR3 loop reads CAPHRVLYGYTF. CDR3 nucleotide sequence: TGTGCCCCCCATAGAGTACTCTATGGCTACACCTTC.

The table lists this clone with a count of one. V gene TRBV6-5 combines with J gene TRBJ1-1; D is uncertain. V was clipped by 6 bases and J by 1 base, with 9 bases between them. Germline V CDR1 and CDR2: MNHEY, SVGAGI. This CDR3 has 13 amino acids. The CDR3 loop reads CASRASRNTEAFF. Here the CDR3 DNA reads TGTGCCAGCAGAGCCTCACGGAACACTGAAGCTTTCTTT.

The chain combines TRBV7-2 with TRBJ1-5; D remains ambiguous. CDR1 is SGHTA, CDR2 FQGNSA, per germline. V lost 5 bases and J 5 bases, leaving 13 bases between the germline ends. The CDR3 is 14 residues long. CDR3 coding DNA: TGTGCCAGCAGCCTAAGGTACGGTGATCAGCCCCAGCATTTT. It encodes CASSLRYGDQPQHF.

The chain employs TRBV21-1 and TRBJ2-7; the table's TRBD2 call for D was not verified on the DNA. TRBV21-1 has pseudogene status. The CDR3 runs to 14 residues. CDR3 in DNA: TGTGCCAGCAGCAAAGTCCCGGGAACCTACGAGCAGTACTTC. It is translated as CASSKVPGTYEQYF.

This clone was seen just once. CDR3 loop: CASSAENVYGYTF. In nucleotides, the CDR3 is TGTGCCAGCTCAGCAGAAAACGTCTATGGCTACACCTTC. The rearrangement uses TRBV18 and TRBJ1-2; the D is unclear. The germline gives CDR1 KGHSH, CDR2 LQKENI. The CDR3 contains 13 residues. V lost 5 bases to trimming and J lost 4 bases, with 11 bases between them. Full variable domain (outside the CDR3, taken from reference TRBV18 and TRBJ1-2): NAGVMQNPRHLVRRRGQEARLRCSPMKGHSHVYWYRQLPEEGLKFMVYLQKENIIDESGMPKERFSAEFPKEGPSILRIQQVVRGDSAAYFCASSAENVYGYTFGSGTRLTVV.

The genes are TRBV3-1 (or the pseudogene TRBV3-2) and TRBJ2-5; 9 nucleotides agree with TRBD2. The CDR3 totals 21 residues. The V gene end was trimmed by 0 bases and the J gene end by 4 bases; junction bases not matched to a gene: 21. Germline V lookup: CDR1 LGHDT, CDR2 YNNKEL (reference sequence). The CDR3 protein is CASSQDGDSGGNILWGETQYF. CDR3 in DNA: TGTGCCAGCAGCCAAGACGGGGATAGCGGGGGAAATATACTCTGGGGAGAGACCCAGTACTTC.

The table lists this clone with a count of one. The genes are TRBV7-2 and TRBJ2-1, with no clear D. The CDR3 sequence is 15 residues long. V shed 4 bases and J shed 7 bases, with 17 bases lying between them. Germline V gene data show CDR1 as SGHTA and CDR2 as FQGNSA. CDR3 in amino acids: CASSSQQPPRNEQFF. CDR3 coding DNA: TGTGCCAGCAGCTCACAACAACCGCCGCGGAATGAGCAGTTCTTC.

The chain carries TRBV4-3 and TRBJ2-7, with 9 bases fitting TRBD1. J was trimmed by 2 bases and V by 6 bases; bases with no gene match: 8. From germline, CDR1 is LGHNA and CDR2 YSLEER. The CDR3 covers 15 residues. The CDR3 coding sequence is TGCGCCAGCAGACTACGCGACAGGGGGACCTACGAGCAGTACTTC. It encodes CASRLRDRGTYEQYF.

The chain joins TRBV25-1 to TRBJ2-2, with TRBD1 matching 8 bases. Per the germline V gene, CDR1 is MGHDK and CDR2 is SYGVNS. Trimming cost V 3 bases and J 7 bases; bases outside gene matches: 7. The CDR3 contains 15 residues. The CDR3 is CASSEQGARVGELFF. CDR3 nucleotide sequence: TGTGCCAGCAGTGAGCAGGGGGCGCGTGTCGGGGAGCTGTTTTTT.

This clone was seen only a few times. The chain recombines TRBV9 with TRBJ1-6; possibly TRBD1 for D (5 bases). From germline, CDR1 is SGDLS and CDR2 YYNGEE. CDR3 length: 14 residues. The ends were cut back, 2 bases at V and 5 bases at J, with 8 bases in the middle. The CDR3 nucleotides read TGTGCCAGCAGCGTCAGGGCTGATAATTCACCCCTCCACTTT. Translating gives CASSVRADNSPLHF.

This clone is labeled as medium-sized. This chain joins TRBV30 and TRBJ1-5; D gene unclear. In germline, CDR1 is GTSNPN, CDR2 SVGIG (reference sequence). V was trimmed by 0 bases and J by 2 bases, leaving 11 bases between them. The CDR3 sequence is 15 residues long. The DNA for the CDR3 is TGTGCCTGGAGTGTACAGAACAGCCGCAATCAGCCCCAGCATTTT. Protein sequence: CAWSVQNSRNQPQHF.